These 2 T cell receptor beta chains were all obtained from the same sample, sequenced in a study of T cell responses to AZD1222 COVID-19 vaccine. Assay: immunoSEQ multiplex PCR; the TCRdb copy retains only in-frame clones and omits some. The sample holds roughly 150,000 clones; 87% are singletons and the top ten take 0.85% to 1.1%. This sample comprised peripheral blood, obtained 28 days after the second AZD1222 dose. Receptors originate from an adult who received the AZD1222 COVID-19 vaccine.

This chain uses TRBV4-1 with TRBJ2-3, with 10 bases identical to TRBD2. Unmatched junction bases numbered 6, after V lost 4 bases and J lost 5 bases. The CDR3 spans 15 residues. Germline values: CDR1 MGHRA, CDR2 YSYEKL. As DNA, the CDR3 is TGCGCCAGCAGCCGCAGCGGGGGGGCCAGAGATACGCAGTATTTT. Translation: CASSRSGGARDTQYF.

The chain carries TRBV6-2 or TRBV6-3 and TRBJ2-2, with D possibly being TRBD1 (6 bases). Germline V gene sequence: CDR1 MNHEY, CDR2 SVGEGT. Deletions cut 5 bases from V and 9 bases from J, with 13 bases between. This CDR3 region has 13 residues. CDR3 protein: CASSPGASWELFF. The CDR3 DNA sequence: TGTGCCAGCAGTCCAGGGGCAAGCTGGGAGCTGTTTTTT.